Sequencing of this T cell receptor (beta chain) was carried out in a study of beta chain features in type 1 diabetes. As for the study in general: Patients and healthy donors were similar in age, gender and cell yields.

About this clone itself: The antigen remains unidentified.

Findings and caveats of the study: Among all four CD4+ subsets, Type 1 diabetes patients had TCRB CDR3s that were moderately but significantly shorter. TCRB rearrangement may or may not be influenced by HLA type; here this remained unresolved. Naive, central memory and regulatory TCRB repertoires appeared more similar among patients than healthy donors.

All of the isolated RNA was reverse transcribed, so expressed TCRB transcripts were sequenced. The method was immunoSEQ multiplex PCR; TCRdb's version includes in-frame clones alone and lacks a portion of them. This table has around 500,000 clones, over 10% appearing once. The sequenced material came from naive CD4+ T cells from blood. This clonotype was obtained from a young woman in good health.

The CDR3 sequence: CASSLVGTEETQYF. The CDR3 DNA follows: TGTGCCAGCAGCTTAGTGGGGACTGAAGAGACCCAGTACTTC. The V and J genes are TRBV7-9 and TRBJ2-5; D is perhaps TRBD2 (6 bases). V was shortened by 1 base and J by 3 bases, with 9 bases between the two germline ends. The CDR3 covers 14 residues. CDR1 is SEHNR, CDR2 FQNEAQ, per germline (reference sequence).